This T cell receptor beta chain was found in a study of blood T cell repertoires in COVID-19. Study background: The United States, Italy and Spain provided the acute and convalescent COVID-19 samples. The cDNA or gDNA used as material had been derived from T cells, B-cell-depleted T cells, or PBMCs.

Per the authors' pipeline: It was from reference gene primer amplification that nucleated cell counts were estimated. TCRdb keeps only in-frame clones here, not all; method: immunoSEQ multiplex PCR. The V and J calls and clone size come from that table; D and trimming were worked out from the DNA. This table has around 130,000 clones, around 90% appearing once. Per germline, CDR1 SGDLS and CDR2 YYNGEE. The ends were cut back, 4 bases at V and 0 bases at J, with 7 bases in the middle. The CDR3 sequence is 14 residues long. Seattle-derived patients entered the study during active infection and were followed longitudinally.

V usage is TRBV9 and J usage is TRBJ1-4; D gene unclear. The sample comprised peripheral blood. This receptor was identified in a human donor with COVID-19, enrolled during active disease. The donor label of this sample is uncertain. The CDR3: CASSPDSTNEKLFF. CDR3 nucleotides: TGTGCCAGCAGCCCCGACTCAACTAATGAAAAACTGTTTTTT.